This T cell receptor (beta chain) was sequenced for a study of OX40 agonist ivuxolimab in advanced cancers. In the study overall: Ivuxolimab, which targeted the costimulatory receptor OX40 (CD134), was an agonistic, fully human IgG2 monoclonal antibody. Intravenous ivuxolimab was administered to patients every 2 weeks at six dose levels: 0.01, 0.1, 0.3, 1.5, 3 and 10 mg/kg. Of the approximately 50 dose-escalation patients, hepatocellular carcinoma was present in approximately 20, melanoma in around 15, renal cell carcinoma in 9 and head and neck cancer in 9. A male proportion of roughly 80% and a mean age of roughly 58 years, ranging from roughly 23 to 85, were recorded for the dose-escalation cohort. Prior anti-PD-1, anti-PD-L1 or anti-CTLA-4 therapy was permitted, and checkpoint inhibitors had been received by about 36% of dose-escalation patients. Partial responses occurred in three dose-escalation patients, of whom one had hepatocellular carcinoma and two had cutaneous melanoma. The point of sequencing TCRbeta in the periphery was to test whether ivuxolimab changed TCR sequence diversity and drove clonal T-cell expansion. The paper reports the monotherapy dose-escalation portion (N ≈ 52 patients) of the phase I ivuxolimab trial.

The trial excluded patients who had a history of autoimmune disease or were on systemic immunosuppression. In every dose cohort, peripheral blood was drawn for TCR sequencing at baseline, cycle 4 day 1, and cycle 7 day 1. Samples were obtained from an open-label, multicenter, first-in-human phase I dose-escalation trial of ivuxolimab. The trial enrolled adults with locally advanced or metastatic head and neck squamous cell, hepatocellular, melanoma or renal cell carcinoma. Before TCR sequencing, CD4+ and CD8+ T cells were separately sorted from peripheral blood. To sequence the TCRbeta CDR3 region, genomic DNA was isolated from the sorted cells. The immunoSEQ Assay was used for sequencing of TCRbeta CDR3 regions. The table was pulled from immuneACCESS by TCRdb, which kept in-frame rearrangements only. Such tables lose some clones; where checked, under half of the loss comes from unresolved V genes, and the rest has no known cause. This sample is represented by under 95,000 clones; roughly 85% of them were singletons. Together, the top ten hold approximately 1.5% of the sample.

As regards this clone: Its antigen is unknown. Nothing much larger sits one base from this clone, and base qualities are not available.

For CDR1 and CDR2, the germline V gene lists SGDLS and YYNGEE. V is cut by 4 bases and J by 4 bases, and the space between the germline ends is 17 bases. Reading from cysteine to phenylalanine, the CDR3 counts 15 amino acids. Only CDR3 DNA is held: 45 bases, read in frame from base 1. On the study overall, not on this receptor specifically: After ivuxolimab, more expanded clones were found on average in CD8+ T cells than in CD4+ T cells. In the 0.1-3.0 mg/kg groups, partial responders were among the patients with the lowest normalized peripheral clonal expansion, particularly in CD8+ T cells. Low levels of normalized T-cell clonal expansion were also seen in some nonresponding patients. At doses from 0.1 to 3.0 mg/kg, clonal expansion was seen in both CD4+ and CD8+ blood T cells between baseline and week 6. The antigen specificity of the clonally expanded peripheral T cells was not determined.

The V gene is TRBV9 and the J gene is TRBJ2-5; the best D guess is TRBD1, with 6 bases matching. This TCR was sampled from an adult with an advanced solid tumor such as melanoma, head and neck, liver or kidney cancer. This material consisted of CD4+ or CD8+ T cells sorted from blood, taken in a trial of the OX40 agonist ivuxolimab. The DNA sequence is as follows: TGTGCCAGCAGCTTTCGGACAGAATCGGGAGAGACCCAGTACTTC. The translation is CASSFRTESGETQYF.